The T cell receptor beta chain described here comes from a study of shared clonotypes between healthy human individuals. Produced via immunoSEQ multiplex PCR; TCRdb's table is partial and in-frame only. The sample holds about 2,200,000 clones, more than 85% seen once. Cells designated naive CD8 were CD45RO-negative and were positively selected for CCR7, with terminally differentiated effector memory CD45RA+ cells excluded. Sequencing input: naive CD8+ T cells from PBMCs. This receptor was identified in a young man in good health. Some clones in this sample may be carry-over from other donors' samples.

CDR3 in amino acids: CASGRTGEGYGYTF. In nucleotides, the CDR3 is TGTGCCAGCGGACGGACAGGGGAGGGGTATGGCTACACCTTC. The chain combines TRBV11-2 with TRBJ1-2, with 9 nucleotides matching TRBD1. The germline gives CDR1 SGHAT, CDR2 FQNNGV. The CDR3 runs 14 residues. V lost 8 bases to trimming and J lost 5 bases; unmatched junction nucleotides: 9.